Listed below are T cell receptor beta chains from one sample, sequenced in a study of blood T cell repertoires in COVID-19. TCRdb keeps only in-frame clones here, not all; method: immunoSEQ multiplex PCR. The table includes some 300,000 clones, roughly 91% detected once. The sequenced sample was peripheral blood. These receptors were obtained from a woman aged 25 to 45 with COVID-19, enrolled during active disease. The CDR3 runs from the conserved cysteine through the conserved F or W. Each record gives: clone size, V gene, D gene, CDR3 length, J gene, CDR3 DNA, CDR3 protein. A D gene is named only where the DNA matches it firmly. Expanded clones get a size class; other rows say once, few or many, or leave the size out.

NA	TRBV7-3	NA	16	TRBJ2-1	TGTGCCAGCAGCTTAACCGGTTATTCCTCCTACAATGAGCAGTTCTTC	CASSLTGYSSYNEQFF
NA	TRBV7-9	NA	15	TRBJ1-1	TGTGCCAGCAGCGGTGTCGGGGACATGAACACTGAAGCTTTCTTT	CASSGVGDMNTEAFF
NA	TRBV7-8	TRBD1	15	TRBJ1-5	TGTGCCAGCAGCTCAGGGGGCCCGAGCAATCAGCCCCAGCATTTT	CASSSGGPSNQPQHF
NA	TRBV28	NA	13	TRBJ2-2	TGTGCCACCGATCGGAGGGCTACCGGGGAGCTGTTTTTT	CATDRRATGELFF
NA	TRBV10-3	TRBD1	14	TRBJ1-1	TGTGCCATCAGTGAAGGACAGGGGAACACTGAAGCTTTCTTT	CAISEGQGNTEAFF
many	TRBV6-2/TRBV6-3	TRBD1	15	TRBJ1-6	TGTGCCAGCAGTTCCGGACAGGGGGGTAATTCACCCCTCCACTTT	CASSSGQGGNSPLHF
NA	TRBV7-9	TRBD1	15	TRBJ1-2	TGTGCCAGCAGCTCCCTAGACAGGGTAGGCTATGGCTACACCTTC	CASSSLDRVGYGYTF
NA	TRBV7-9	NA	14	TRBJ1-1	TGTGCCAGCACCGGCACGCAGATGAACACTGAAGCTTTCTTT	CASTGTQMNTEAFF
NA	TRBV18	TRBD1	16	TRBJ1-5	TGTGCCAGCTCACCCGGGACAGGGGGTTTGAATCAGCCCCAGCATTTT	CASSPGTGGLNQPQHF
NA	TRBV12-5	NA	13	TRBJ1-1	TGTGCTAGTGGTTTGACTGGGGGGACTGAAGCTTTCTTT	CASGLTGGTEAFF
NA	TRBV6-5	TRBD1	13	TRBJ2-1	TGTGCCAGCCGGGACAGGGGTCTCAATGAGCAGTTCTTC	CASRDRGLNEQFF
NA	TRBV7-2	NA	15	TRBJ1-6	TGTGCCAGCACCTATCGAGACCAGGGTACTTCACCCCTCCACTTT	CASTYRDQGTSPLHF
NA	TRBV30	TRBD1	14	TRBJ1-1	TGTGCCTGGAGCCCCGGACAGGGTCTTACTGAAGCTTTCTTT	CAWSPGQGLTEAFF
once	TRBV5-1	TRBD1	15	TRBJ1-6	TGCGCCAGCAGCTTGCCGGGGACAGGCGATTCACCCCTCCACTTT	CASSLPGTGDSPLHF
NA	TRBV6-5	TRBD1	13	TRBJ2-1	TGTGCCAGCGCCTTGGGACAGGGCAATGAGCAGTTCTTC	CASALGQGNEQFF
NA	TRBV6-6	NA	18	TRBJ1-2	TGTGCCAGCAGTCCTTCGGAGGGAGCCGTTTGGGATAACTATGGCTACACCTTC	CASSPSEGAVWDNYGYTF
NA	TRBV10-3	TRBD1	14	TRBJ1-1	TGTGCCAAAGAACAGGGGGCCATGAACACTGAAGCTTTCTTT	CAKEQGAMNTEAFF
NA	TRBV2	NA	12	TRBJ1-2	TGTGCCAGCAGTCGACAGTCCTATGGCTACACCTTC	CASSRQSYGYTF
NA	TRBV3-1/TRBV3-2	NA	14	TRBJ1-2	TGTGCCAGCAGCCAAGGCACAGCCAACTATGGCTACACCTTC	CASSQGTANYGYTF
NA	TRBV5-4	NA	12	TRBJ1-1	TGTGCCAGCAGCTTCGGGAGGGCTGAAGCTTTCTTT	CASSFGRAEAFF
NA	TRBV18	NA	14	TRBJ1-1	TGTGCCAGCTCACCACAATCGGCGGGGACTGAAGCTTTCTTT	CASSPQSAGTEAFF
NA	TRBV11-3	TRBD2	17	TRBJ2-5	TGTGCCAGCAGCCTGAACCTGAGACTAGCGGACCAAGAGACCCAGTACTTC	CASSLNLRLADQETQYF
NA	TRBV6-1	NA	17	TRBJ1-1	TGTGCCAGCAGTGAAAACCCAGGAATCCATGTGGACACTGAAGCTTTCTTT	CASSENPGIHVDTEAFF
NA	TRBV12-3/TRBV12-4	TRBD1	11	TRBJ1-2	TGTGCCATCGGGACAGGCTATGGCTACACCTTC	CAIGTGYGYTF
NA	TRBV11-2	TRBD1	15	TRBJ1-1	TGTGCCAGCTTTGGACCGGGACAGGGATCCACTGAAGCTTTCTTT	CASFGPGQGSTEAFF
NA	TRBV5-4	TRBD1	16	TRBJ2-1	TGTGCCAGCAGCTTGGAGCCCGGACAGGTCTACAATGAGCAGTTCTTC	CASSLEPGQVYNEQFF
once	TRBV7-9	TRBD1	19	TRBJ1-1	TGTGCCAGCAGCCCGTACCCAAGACAGGGGAATTTAGCGAACACTGAAGCTTTCTTT	CASSPYPRQGNLANTEAFF
once	TRBV6-5	NA	14	TRBJ2-3	TGTGCCAGCCACTCGGCGGGGCCCACAGATACGCAGTATTTT	CASHSAGPTDTQYF
few	TRBV7-9	TRBD2	19	TRBJ2-1	TGTGCCAGCAGCTGGGGGACTAGCGGGGGAGCGCCCTCCTACAATGAGCAGTTCTTC	CASSWGTSGGAPSYNEQFF
NA	TRBV5-1	NA	14	TRBJ2-3	TGCGCCAGCAGCTTAGGGGGATACACAGATACGCAGTATTTT	CASSLGGYTDTQYF
NA	TRBV2	TRBD1	15	TRBJ1-1	TGTGCCAGCAGTCTGACAGGGGCGGGGAACACTGAAGCTTTCTTT	CASSLTGAGNTEAFF
NA	TRBV11-2	NA	16	TRBJ1-6	TGTGCCAGCAGCTCCCGGACAGCGGGACCCAATTCACCCCTCCACTTT	CASSSRTAGPNSPLHF
NA	TRBV6-2/TRBV6-3	NA	17	TRBJ2-3	TGTGCCAGCAGTTATCGGAGGGCGGACGACAGCACAGATACGCAGTATTTT	CASSYRRADDSTDTQYF
NA	TRBV7-9	NA	18	TRBJ1-3	TGTGCCAGCAGCCTCGACAGGCGAGGGAGTATTTCGGGAAACACCATATATTTT	CASSLDRRGSISGNTIYF
once	TRBV29-1	TRBD2	11	TRBJ2-5	TGCAGCGCGCGGGGGGGCGAGACCCAGTACTTC	CSARGGETQYF
once	TRBV7-9	TRBD1	15	TRBJ2-5	TGTGCCAGCAGCTTCGTACAGGGGGTACAAGAGACCCAGTACTTC	CASSFVQGVQETQYF
NA	TRBV5-6	NA	15	TRBJ2-5	TGTGCCAGCAGCCGCTTAGCGACGTACCAAGAGACCCAGTACTTC	CASSRLATYQETQYF
NA	TRBV4-1	NA	17	TRBJ2-1	TGCGCCAGCAGCCAAGATAAACAAGTTTCAGGGGTCAATGAGCAGTTCTTC	CASSQDKQVSGVNEQFF
NA	TRBV6-5	TRBD1	14	TRBJ1-5	TGTGCCAGCAGCCAACAGGGGTTCGGGCAGCCCCAGCATTTT	CASSQQGFGQPQHF
NA	TRBV13	NA	13	TRBJ2-5	TGTGCCAGCAGCTCCCAGGGCCAAGAGACCCAGTACTTC	CASSSQGQETQYF
NA	TRBV7-9	NA	15	TRBJ2-1	TGTGCCAGCAGCTTAAGCCTAGCCTTTCACAATGAGCAGTTCTTC	CASSLSLAFHNEQFF